This T cell receptor (beta chain) was recorded in a study of blood T cell repertoires in COVID-19. About the study: The United States, Italy and Spain supplied acute and convalescent COVID-19 samples. Nucleic acid was either cDNA or gDNA, and it came from T cells, B-cell-depleted T cells, or PBMCs.

J was trimmed by 7 bases and V by 4 bases; bases with no gene match: 11. This CDR3 region has 15 residues. Looked up from germline, CDR1 is SGHDT and CDR2 is YYEEEE. Repertoires were generated with immunoSEQ multiplex PCR, while TCRdb's copy carries only in-frame clones and drops some. The data show 430,000 or so clones, over 75% seen once. The specimen was PBMCs or T cells enriched from blood (not recorded which). The sequence came from a young woman who had been exposed to COVID-19. The chain is built from TRBV5-6 and TRBJ1-3, with TRBD1 matching 7 bases. CDR3: CASSRDRDVGNTIYF. In DNA, the CDR3 is TGTGCCAGCAGCAGAGACAGGGACGTAGGTAACACCATATATTTT. The full variable domain, its missing parts supplied by reference TRBV5-6 and TRBJ1-3, is DAGVTQSPTHLIKTRGQQVTLRCSPKSGHDTVSWYQQALGQGPQFIFQYYEEEERQRGNFPDRFSGHQFPNYSSELNVNALLLGDSALYLCASSRDRDVGNTIYFGEGSWLTVV.